The table lists the clone carrying this T cell receptor beta chain with a count of one. The antigen is undetermined. The sample comes from a study of cytomegalovirus exposure and HLA in healthy donors. The assay was immunoSEQ multiplex PCR, and TCRdb's table has in-frame clones only and misses some. The sample lists some 200,000 clones; 70% to 85% were seen once. Study observations and caveats: Cytomegalovirus-associated status was assigned to around 160 TCR beta chains. In the 130 or so validation repertoires, a later analysis found that first-cohort TCR clusters tended to co-occur.

The donors formed part of the 120-subject validation cohort, distinct from the roughly 600-subject first cohort. The germline V and J ends were trimmed by 6 bases and 3 bases, with 20 bases remaining between them. CDR1 is SGHVS and CDR2 is FNYEAQ in the germline V gene. The CDR3 runs to 16 residues. Sequenced material: PBMCs. The origin of this receptor is a young woman in good health and CMV-seropositive. The chain links TRBV7-6 to TRBJ1-1; the D gene is possibly TRBD1 (5 bases). CDR3 bases: TGTGCCAGCAGGCGTTTAGCAGGGCGGGAGGACACTGAAGCTTTCTTT. This gives the protein CASRRLAGREDTEAFF.